One sample yielded the 6 T cell receptor beta chains listed below, sequenced in a study of T cells in Graves' hyperthyroidism and ophthalmopathy. Researchers took RNA transcripts and amplified the TCR beta CDR3 regions from them. The primer set for the first-round RT-PCR of the TCR CDR3 was HTBI. MiXCR, applied by TCRdb to the multiplex PCR reads, yields one record per CDR3 protein. The table shows some 600,000 distinct CDR3 sequences, with about 45% occurring only once. The sequencing input was peripheral blood or thyroid tissue (not recorded which). The receptors derive from a young woman with Graves' hyperthyroidism.

With regard to this clonotype: This may stem from a read error, because a much larger clone lies one nucleotide away. The chain combines TRBV7-3 with TRBJ1-1; the D is unclear. The CDR3 runs 12 residues. The germline CDR1 and CDR2 sequences are SGHTA and FQGTGA. The CDR3 DNA is TGTGCCAGCAGCAAGGGATACACTGTAGCTTTCTTT. It is translated as CASSKGYTVAFF.

The chain couples TRBV29-1 to TRBJ1-3, with 8 positions matching TRBD1. This CDR3 has 16 amino acids. Germline CDR1 reads SQVTM; CDR2 reads ANQGSEA. J was trimmed by 3 bases and V by 0 bases; bases with no gene match: 7. CDR3 residues: CSVEEGAGGGGNTIYF. The DNA of the CDR3 is TGCAGCGTTGAAGAGGGCGCAGGGGGCGGTGGAAACACCATATATTTT.

This clonotype was seen a few times. The V and J genes are TRBV19 and TRBJ2-6; D might be TRBD1 or TRBD2, each matching 5 bases. This CDR3 is built from 13 residues. CDR1 and CDR2 (germline): LNHDA, SQIVND (reference sequence). Trimming took 9 bases from V and 6 from J, leaving 12 bases between them. The CDR3 region is CASSPGTANVLTF. CDR3 coding DNA: TGTGCCAGCAGCCCAGGGACGGCCAACGTCCTGACTTTC.

This clonotype was recorded only once. One end of the junction varies from germline; a read error may be responsible. The chain joins TRBV25-1 to TRBJ1-2; D uncertain. This CDR3 region has 13 residues. The germline CDR1 and CDR2 sequences are MGHDK and SYGVNS. The CDR3 here is CASSSLDGYGCTF. The DNA for the CDR3 is TGTGCCAGCAGTTCTCTGGACGGCTATGGCTGCACCTTC.

This clonotype came up a few times. The chain combines TRBV12-3 or TRBV12-4 with TRBJ2-5, with 12 bases identical to TRBD2. With 4 bases clipped from V and 7 bases from J, the junction kept 10 bases outside the gene matches. The CDR3 spans 16 residues. The CDR3 coding sequence is TGTGCCAGCAGTTCGCTAGCGGGAGGGGTCCCGGCGACCCAGTACTTC. Translated: CASSSLAGGVPATQYF.

A single count supports this clonotype. A much more abundant neighbour one base away suggests this may be a read error. The rearrangement links TRBV2 to TRBJ2-6; D is ambiguous. CDR1 SNHLY and CDR2 FYNNEI come from the germline V gene. The length of the CDR3 is 13 residues. Trimming cost V 11 bases and J 1 base, with 9 bases left between them. Here the CDR3 DNA reads TGTGCCGGCATGACGTCTGGGGCCAACGTCCTGACTTTC. This encodes CAGMTSGANVLTF.